A selection of T cell receptor beta chains follows, all from one sample in a study of T cells in Graves' hyperthyroidism and ophthalmopathy. TCRdb recomputed calls from the multiplex PCR reads with MiXCR, one row per CDR3 protein. The data contain hundreds of thousands of distinct CDR3 sequences, 35% to 40% of them seen just once; the ten biggest clones take up around 10%. Sequences were obtained from blood. These receptors all stem from a man aged 18 to 35 with Graves' hyperthyroidism. Both conserved end residues are part of each CDR3. The order of the fields is clone size, V gene, CDR3 protein. The listing skips clone size in some rows; elsewhere it reads once, few, many or a size class.

clone size: NA
V gene: TRBV12-3/TRBV12-4
CDR3 protein: CASSLRIYQPQHF

clone size: many
V gene: TRBV19
CDR3 protein: CASSMGSPLHF

clone size: few
V gene: TRBV7-2
CDR3 protein: CASSLGVRGYEQYF

clone size: NA
V gene: TRBV20-1
CDR3 protein: CSARRTGENQPQHF

clone size: NA
V gene: TRBV7-8
CDR3 protein: CASSLAFGGRGETQYF

clone size: many
V gene: TRBV20-1
CDR3 protein: CSARGVINEKLFF

clone size: many
V gene: TRBV2
CDR3 protein: CASTHSQAQPQHF

clone size: few
V gene: TRBV4-1
CDR3 protein: CASSLKGMLQETQYF

clone size: many
V gene: TRBV6-5
CDR3 protein: CASSQTVQETQYF

clone size: NA
V gene: TRBV25-1
CDR3 protein: CASSPRPAGTQGNYGYTF

clone size: many
V gene: TRBV12-3/TRBV12-4
CDR3 protein: CASSWTKDPYSGANVLTF

clone size: many
V gene: TRBV2
CDR3 protein: CASSADRGWSYGYTF

clone size: NA
V gene: TRBV7-2
CDR3 protein: CASSQEESPEAFF

clone size: many
V gene: TRBV20-1
CDR3 protein: CSAPRGGDTEAFF

clone size: NA
V gene: TRBV2
CDR3 protein: CASSGRDTGRAGELFF

clone size: NA
V gene: TRBV10-2
CDR3 protein: CASSASRDGNQPQHF

clone size: NA
V gene: TRBV4-1
CDR3 protein: CASSQDQAGANVLTF

clone size: NA
V gene: TRBV24-1
CDR3 protein: CATSDPDRQETQYF

clone size: NA
V gene: TRBV20-1
CDR3 protein: CSASVSGTSGVYEQYF

clone size: NA
V gene: TRBV7-9
CDR3 protein: CASSFSGTDEKLFF

clone size: NA
V gene: TRBV25-1
CDR3 protein: CACSARAGGLGETQYF

clone size: NA
V gene: TRBV2
CDR3 protein: CASMDRLNTEAFF

clone size: many
V gene: TRBV20-1
CDR3 protein: CRPSQGLGTEAFF

clone size: NA
V gene: TRBV7-9
CDR3 protein: CASSFSLGVSSGNTIYF

clone size: few
V gene: TRBV29-1
CDR3 protein: CSVEDRDRDRADTQYF

clone size: NA
V gene: TRBV5-1
CDR3 protein: CASSLGTGGLYGYTF

clone size: many
V gene: TRBV11-2
CDR3 protein: CASSLTGAPYGYTF

clone size: NA
V gene: TRBV5-1
CDR3 protein: CASSGGQGATNEKLFF

clone size: many
V gene: TRBV10-3
CDR3 protein: CATGTGVGQPQHF

clone size: many
V gene: TRBV25-1
CDR3 protein: CASSEQGRAGANVLTF

clone size: few
V gene: TRBV10-2
CDR3 protein: CASSDSPGGWSLNTEAFF

clone size: once
V gene: TRBV2
CDR3 protein: CASSYLERGTGELFF

clone size: few
V gene: TRBV24-1
CDR3 protein: CATSDTPSAGGGYEQYF

clone size: NA
V gene: TRBV7-8
CDR3 protein: CASSLAAKENGYTF

clone size: NA
V gene: TRBV9
CDR3 protein: CASSVGPLQVFSGNTIYF

clone size: many
V gene: TRBV29-1
CDR3 protein: CSVEDSGVNTEAFF

clone size: few
V gene: TRBV4-1
CDR3 protein: CASSPSFGGEQYF

clone size: many
V gene: TRBV19
CDR3 protein: CASSYYSNTGELFF

clone size: NA
V gene: TRBV7-9
CDR3 protein: CASSSLQGFEQYF

clone size: NA
V gene: TRBV7-9
CDR3 protein: CASSFEGQTYEQYF

clone size: few
V gene: TRBV20-1
CDR3 protein: CSAEKGDTFYEQYF

clone size: NA
V gene: TRBV20-1
CDR3 protein: CSASESGTVPYEQYF

clone size: NA
V gene: TRBV10-3
CDR3 protein: CAISESETEAFF

clone size: NA
V gene: TRBV7-9
CDR3 protein: CASSLGTPREQYF

clone size: NA
V gene: TRBV29-1
CDR3 protein: CSVGTGGLGYTF

clone size: NA
V gene: TRBV5-1
CDR3 protein: CASSLDPREAGYTF

clone size: many
V gene: TRBV19
CDR3 protein: CASKGREGGGYGYTF

clone size: NA
V gene: TRBV2
CDR3 protein: CASLGGKEEKLFF